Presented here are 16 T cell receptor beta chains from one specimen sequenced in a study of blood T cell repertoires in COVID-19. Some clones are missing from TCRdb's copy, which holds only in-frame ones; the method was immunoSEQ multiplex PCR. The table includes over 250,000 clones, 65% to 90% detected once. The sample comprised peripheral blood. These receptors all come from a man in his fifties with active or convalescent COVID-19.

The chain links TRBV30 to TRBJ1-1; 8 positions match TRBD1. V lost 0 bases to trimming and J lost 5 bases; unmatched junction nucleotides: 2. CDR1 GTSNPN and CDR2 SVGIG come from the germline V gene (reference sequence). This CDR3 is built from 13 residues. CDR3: CAWSVDRGTEAFF. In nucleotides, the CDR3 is TGTGCCTGGAGTGTCGACAGGGGAACTGAAGCTTTCTTT. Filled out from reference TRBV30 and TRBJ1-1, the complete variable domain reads SQTIHQWPATLVQPVGSPLSLECTVEGTSNPNLYWYRQAAGRGLQLLFYSVGIGQISSEVPQNLSASRPQDRQFILSSKKLLLSDSGFYLCAWSVDRGTEAFFGQGTRLTVV.

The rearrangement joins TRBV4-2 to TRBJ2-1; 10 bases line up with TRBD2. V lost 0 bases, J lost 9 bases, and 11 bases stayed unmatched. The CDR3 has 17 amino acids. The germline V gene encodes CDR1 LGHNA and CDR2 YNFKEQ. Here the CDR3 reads CASSQDRLGLAPGEQFF. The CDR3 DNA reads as TGTGCCAGCAGCCAAGATCGATTGGGACTAGCGCCCGGTGAGCAGTTCTTC.

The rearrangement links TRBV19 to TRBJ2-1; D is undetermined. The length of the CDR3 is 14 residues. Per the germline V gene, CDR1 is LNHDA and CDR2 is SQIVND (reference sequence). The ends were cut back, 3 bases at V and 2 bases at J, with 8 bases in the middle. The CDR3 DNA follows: TGTGCCAGTAGTATTTGGCCAGCCTACAATGAGCAGTTCTTC. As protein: CASSIWPAYNEQFF.

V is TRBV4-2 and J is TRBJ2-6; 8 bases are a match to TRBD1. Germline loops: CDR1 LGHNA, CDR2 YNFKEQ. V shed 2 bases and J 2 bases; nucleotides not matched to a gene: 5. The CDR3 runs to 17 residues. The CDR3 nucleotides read TGTGCCAGCAGCCAACATCTACAGGGGGCTGGGGCCAACGTCCTGACTTTC. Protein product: CASSQHLQGAGANVLTF.

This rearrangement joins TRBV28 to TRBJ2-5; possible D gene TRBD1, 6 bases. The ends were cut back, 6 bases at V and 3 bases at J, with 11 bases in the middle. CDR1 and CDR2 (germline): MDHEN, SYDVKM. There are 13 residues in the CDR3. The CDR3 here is CASRRTVKETQYF. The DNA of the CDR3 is TGTGCCAGCAGGCGGACAGTTAAAGAGACCCAGTACTTC.

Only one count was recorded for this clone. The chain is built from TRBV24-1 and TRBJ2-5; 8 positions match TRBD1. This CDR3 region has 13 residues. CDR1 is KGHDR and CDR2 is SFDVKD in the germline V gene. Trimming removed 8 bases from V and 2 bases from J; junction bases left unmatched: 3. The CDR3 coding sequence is TGTGCCACCACGGACAGGGAACAAGAGACCCAGTACTTC. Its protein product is CATTDREQETQYF.

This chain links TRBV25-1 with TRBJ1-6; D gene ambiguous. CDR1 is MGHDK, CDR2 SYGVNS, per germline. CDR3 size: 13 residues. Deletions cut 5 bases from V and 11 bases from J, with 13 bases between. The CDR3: CASSRMDGAPLHF. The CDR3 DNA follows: TGTGCCAGCAGTCGGATGGACGGGGCACCCCTCCACTTT.

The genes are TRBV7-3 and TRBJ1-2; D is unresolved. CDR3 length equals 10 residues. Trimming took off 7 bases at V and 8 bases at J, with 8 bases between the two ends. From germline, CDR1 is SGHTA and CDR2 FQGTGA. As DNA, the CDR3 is TGTGCCAGCATACCGGTCGGCTACACCTTC. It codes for CASIPVGYTF.

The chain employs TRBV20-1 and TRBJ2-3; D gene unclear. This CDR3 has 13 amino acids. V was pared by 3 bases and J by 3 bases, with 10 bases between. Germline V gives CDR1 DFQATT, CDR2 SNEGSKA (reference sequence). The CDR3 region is CSASTTETDTQYF. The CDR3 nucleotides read TGCAGTGCTAGTACGACGGAGACAGATACGCAGTATTTT.

CDR3 DNA: TGTGCCAGCAGTTATAACAGGGGGCCACGGGGAGCTTTCTTT. This codes for CASSYNRGPRGAFF. The V call is TRBV6-5, the J call TRBJ1-1; 9 nucleotides line up with TRBD1. This CDR3 comprises 14 residues. The germline CDR1 and CDR2 sequences are MNHEY and SVGAGI. V lost 3 bases, J lost 10 bases, and 9 bases stayed unmatched.

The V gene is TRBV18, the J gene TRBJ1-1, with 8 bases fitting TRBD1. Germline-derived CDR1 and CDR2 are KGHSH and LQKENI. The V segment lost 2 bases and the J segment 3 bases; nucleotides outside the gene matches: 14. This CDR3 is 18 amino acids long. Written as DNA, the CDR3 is TGTGCCAGCTCACCATACGGGACAGGCCTAGCTAAAGACACTGAAGCTTTCTTT. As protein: CASSPYGTGLAKDTEAFF. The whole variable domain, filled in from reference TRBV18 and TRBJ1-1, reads NAGVMQNPRHLVRRRGQEARLRCSPMKGHSHVYWYRQLPEEGLKFMVYLQKENIIDESGMPKERFSAEFPKEGPSILRIQQVVRGDSAAYFCASSPYGTGLAKDTEAFFGQGTRLTVV.

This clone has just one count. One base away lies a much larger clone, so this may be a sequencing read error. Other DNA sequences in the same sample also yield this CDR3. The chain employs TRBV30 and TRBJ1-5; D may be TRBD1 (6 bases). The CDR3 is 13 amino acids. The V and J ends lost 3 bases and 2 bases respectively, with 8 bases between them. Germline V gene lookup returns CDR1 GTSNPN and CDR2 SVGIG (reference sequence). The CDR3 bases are TGTGCCTGGAGCCGACAGGGCAATCAGCCCCAGCATTTT. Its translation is CAWSRQGNQPQHF.

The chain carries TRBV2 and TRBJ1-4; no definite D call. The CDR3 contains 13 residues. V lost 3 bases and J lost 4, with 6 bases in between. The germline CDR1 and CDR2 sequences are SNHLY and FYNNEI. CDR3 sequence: CASSDRYNEKLFF. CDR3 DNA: TGTGCCAGCAGTGACAGATATAATGAAAAACTGTTTTTT.

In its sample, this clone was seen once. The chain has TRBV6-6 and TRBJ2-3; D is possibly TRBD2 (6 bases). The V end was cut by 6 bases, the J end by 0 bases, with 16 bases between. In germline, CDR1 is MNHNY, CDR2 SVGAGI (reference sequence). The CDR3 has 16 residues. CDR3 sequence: CASRGAPGLSTDTQYF. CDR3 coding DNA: TGTGCCAGCAGGGGAGCCCCGGGACTCAGCACAGATACGCAGTATTTT.

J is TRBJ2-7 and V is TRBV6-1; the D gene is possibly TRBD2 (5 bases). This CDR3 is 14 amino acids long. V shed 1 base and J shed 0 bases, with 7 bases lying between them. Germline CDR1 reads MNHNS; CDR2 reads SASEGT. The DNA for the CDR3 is TGTGCCAGCAGTGAAGTGGGGAGCTCCTACGAGCAGTACTTC. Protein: CASSEVGSSYEQYF.

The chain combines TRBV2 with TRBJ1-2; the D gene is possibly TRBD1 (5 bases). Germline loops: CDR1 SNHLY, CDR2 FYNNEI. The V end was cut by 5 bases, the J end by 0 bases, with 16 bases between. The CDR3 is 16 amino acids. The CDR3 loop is CASSPVAGGANYGYTF. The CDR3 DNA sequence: TGTGCCAGCAGTCCCGTCGCGGGGGGGGCTAACTATGGCTACACCTTC.